This T cell receptor beta chain was sequenced in a study of cytomegalovirus exposure and HLA in healthy donors. Study-wide results and limits: It was in a later analysis that TCR association rates were seen to vary by HLA locus, highest for DRB1 and lowest for HLA-C.

Of note for this clone: Its antigen is not identified.

60 Vbeta and 13 Jbeta primers were used in PCR. The protocol was immunoSEQ multiplex PCR, while the TCRdb copy is restricted to in-frame clones and leaves out a portion. The sample lists more than 150,000 clones, around 82% occurring once. What was sequenced was PBMCs. This receptor was obtained from a woman between 45 and 60 years old in good health and CMV-seropositive.

CDR3 nucleotide sequence: TGTGCCAGCACCGGGACACCCCAGGATTATACGCAGTATTTT. Amino acid sequence: CASTGTPQDYTQYF. The rearrangement joins TRBV25-1 to TRBJ2-3; perhaps TRBD1 as D (6 bases). Trimming removed 7 bases from V and 7 bases from J, with 18 bases in between. The CDR3 is 14 amino acids. Germline lookup yields CDR1 MGHDK and CDR2 SYGVNS.